The entry that follows covers one T cell receptor beta chain sequence. These data originate in a study of T cells in localized non-small cell lung cancer. Trimming took 4 bases from V and 4 from J, leaving 20 bases between them. The CDR3 spans 16 residues. CDR1 SGHAT and CDR2 FQNNGV come from the germline V gene. Measured with immunoSEQ multiplex PCR; TCRdb has only the in-frame clones, and not every one. The sample contains 50,000 to 70,000 clones, roughly nine tenths of which appear only once. The input for sequencing was peripheral blood, taken before any cancer treatment. The receptor was derived from a man aged 40-75 years with stage I lung adenocarcinoma. V gene TRBV11-2 combines with J gene TRBJ2-7; D may match TRBD1 or TRBD2 (5 bases each). CDR3 residues: CASSSNWGSNPYEQYF. DNA of the CDR3: TGTGCCAGCAGCTCCAATTGGGGGTCCAATCCGTACGAGCAGTACTTC.